This T cell receptor beta chain comes out of a study of cytomegalovirus exposure and HLA in healthy donors. TCRdb keeps only in-frame clones here, not all; method: immunoSEQ multiplex PCR. The profile shows about 300,000 clones, more than 75% of them singletons. Separate from the roughly 700-subject first cohort was the 120-subject validation cohort, to which the donors belonged. Trimming took 6 bases from V and 5 from J; bases not matched to a gene: 8. CDR3 size: 14 residues. In germline, CDR1 is SNHLY, CDR2 FYNNEI. This rearrangement joins TRBV2 to TRBJ2-7; TRBD1 aligns across 9 bases. This clonotype was sampled from a woman between 18 and 30 years old in good health and CMV-seronegative. The sample taken for sequencing was PBMCs. Written as DNA, the CDR3 is TGTGCCAGCAGCACTCCCGGGACAGGGAACGAGCAGTACTTC. This encodes CASSTPGTGNEQYF.